This T cell receptor beta chain was profiled in a study of shared clonotypes between healthy human individuals. Study-wide background: CD4 naive and CD4 memory each took three plates per donor, while CD8 naive took two and CD8 memory one.

The germline gives CDR1 SNHLY, CDR2 FYNNEI. The V end was cut by 8 bases, the J end by 0 bases, with 11 bases between. CDR3 length: 13 residues. Authors' processing steps: Without quality scores, immunoSEQ junctional reads could not be filtered like full-length reads. Clones were sequenced by immunoSEQ multiplex PCR, and TCRdb holds only the in-frame ones, with some missing. That table furnishes V, J and clone size, whereas the DNA furnished D and trimming. The sample holds 1,400,000 or so clones; roughly 98.5% are singletons and the top ten take about 0.4%. The chain has TRBV2 and TRBJ2-7, with D possibly TRBD2 on 6 matching bases. The clonotype originates from a man younger than 45 in good health. The source material was naive CD4+ T cells sorted from blood. This sample's subset: CD45RA+ positively selected. The CDR3 region is CASGTGLSYEQYF. CDR3 coding DNA: TGTGCCAGCGGGACTGGCCTCTCCTACGAGCAGTACTTC.